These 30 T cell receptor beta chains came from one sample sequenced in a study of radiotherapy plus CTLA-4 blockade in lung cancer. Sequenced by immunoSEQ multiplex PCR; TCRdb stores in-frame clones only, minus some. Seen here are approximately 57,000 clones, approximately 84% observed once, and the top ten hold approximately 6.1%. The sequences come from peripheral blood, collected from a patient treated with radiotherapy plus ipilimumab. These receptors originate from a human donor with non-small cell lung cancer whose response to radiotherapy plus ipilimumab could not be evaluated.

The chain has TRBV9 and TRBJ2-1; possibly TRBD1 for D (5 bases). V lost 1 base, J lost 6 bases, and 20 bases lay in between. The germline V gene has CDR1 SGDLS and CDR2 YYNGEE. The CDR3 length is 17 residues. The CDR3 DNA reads TGTGCCAGCAGCGTAACCCCGCAAGGGGAAGCCCTCAATGAGCAGTTCTTC. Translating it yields CASSVTPQGEALNEQFF.

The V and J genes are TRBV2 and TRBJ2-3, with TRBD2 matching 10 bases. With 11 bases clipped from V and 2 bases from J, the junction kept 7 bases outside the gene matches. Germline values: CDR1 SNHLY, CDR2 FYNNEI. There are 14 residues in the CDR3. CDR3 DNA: TGTGCCGGATTAGCGGGGGGCCCCACAGATACGCAGTATTTT. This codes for CAGLAGGPTDTQYF.

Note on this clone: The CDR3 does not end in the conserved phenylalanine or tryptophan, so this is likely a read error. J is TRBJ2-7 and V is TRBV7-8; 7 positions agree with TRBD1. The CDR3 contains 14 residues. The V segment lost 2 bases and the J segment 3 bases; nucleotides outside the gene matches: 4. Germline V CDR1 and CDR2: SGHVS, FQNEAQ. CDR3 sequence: CASSLRDSYYEQYL. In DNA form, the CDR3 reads TGTGCCAGCAGCTTACGGGACAGCTACTACGAGCAGTACCTC.

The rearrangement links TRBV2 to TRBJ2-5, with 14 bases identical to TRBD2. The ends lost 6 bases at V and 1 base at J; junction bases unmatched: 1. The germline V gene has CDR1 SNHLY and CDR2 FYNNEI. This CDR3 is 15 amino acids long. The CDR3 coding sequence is TGTGCCAGCAGCGGGACTAGCGGGAGCCAAGAGACCCAGTACTTC. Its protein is CASSGTSGSQETQYF.

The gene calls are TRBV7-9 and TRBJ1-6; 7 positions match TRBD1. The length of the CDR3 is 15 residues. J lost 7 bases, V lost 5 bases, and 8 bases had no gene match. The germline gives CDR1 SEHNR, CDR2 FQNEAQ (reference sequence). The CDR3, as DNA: TGTGCCAGCAGCCCCCAGGGGGACCCCAATTCACCCCTCCACTTT. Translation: CASSPQGDPNSPLHF.

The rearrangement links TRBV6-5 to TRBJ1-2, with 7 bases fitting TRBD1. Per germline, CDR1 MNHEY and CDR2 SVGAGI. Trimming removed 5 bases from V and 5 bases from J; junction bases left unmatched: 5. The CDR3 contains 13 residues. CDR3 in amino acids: CASSPTGAYGYTF. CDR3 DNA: TGTGCCAGCAGTCCTACAGGGGCGTATGGCTACACCTTC.

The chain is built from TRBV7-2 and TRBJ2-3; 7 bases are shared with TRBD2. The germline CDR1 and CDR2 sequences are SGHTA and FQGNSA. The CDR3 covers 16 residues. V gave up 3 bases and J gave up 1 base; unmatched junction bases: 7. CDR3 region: CASSLGLSLRTDTQYF. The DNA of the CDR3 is TGTGCCAGCAGCTTGGGACTATCTCTCCGCACAGATACGCAGTATTTT. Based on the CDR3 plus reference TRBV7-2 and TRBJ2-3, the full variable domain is GAGVSQSPSNKVTEKGKDVELRCDPISGHTALYWYRQSLGQGLEFLIYFQGNSAPDKSGLPSDRFSAERTGGSVSTLTIQRTQQEDSAVYLCASSLGLSLRTDTQYFGPGTRLTVL.

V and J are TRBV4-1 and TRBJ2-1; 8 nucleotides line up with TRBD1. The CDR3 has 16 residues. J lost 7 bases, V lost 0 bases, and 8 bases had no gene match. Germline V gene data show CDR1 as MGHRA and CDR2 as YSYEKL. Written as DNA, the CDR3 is TGCGCCAGCAGCCAAGATGCGTCGACAGGGGCGAATGAGCAGTTCTTC. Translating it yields CASSQDASTGANEQFF.

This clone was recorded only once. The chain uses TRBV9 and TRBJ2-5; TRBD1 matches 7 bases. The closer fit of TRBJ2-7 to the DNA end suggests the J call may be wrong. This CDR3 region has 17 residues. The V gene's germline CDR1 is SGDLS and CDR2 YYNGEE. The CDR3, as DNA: TGTGCCAGCAGCGTAGGTCCCCAGGGGGTGGGTGGCAACGAGCAGTACTTC. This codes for CASSVGPQGVGGNEQYF.

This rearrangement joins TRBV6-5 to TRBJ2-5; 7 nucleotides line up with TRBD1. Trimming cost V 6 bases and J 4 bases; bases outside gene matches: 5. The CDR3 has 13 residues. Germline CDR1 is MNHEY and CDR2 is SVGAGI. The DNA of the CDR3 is TGTGCCAGCAGCCGAGACAGGGCAGAGACCCAGTACTTC. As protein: CASSRDRAETQYF.

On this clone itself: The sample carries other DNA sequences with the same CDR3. Here the CDR3 DNA reads TGTGCCAGCAGTGAGCGGGGACTAGCGGGTAACACCGGGGAGCTGTTTTTT. As protein: CASSERGLAGNTGELFF. The rearrangement uses TRBV2 and TRBJ2-2; the match to TRBD2 covers 12 bases. Unmatched junction bases numbered 4, after V lost 3 bases and J lost 2 bases. The CDR3 consists of 17 residues. Germline V lookup: CDR1 SNHLY, CDR2 FYNNEI.

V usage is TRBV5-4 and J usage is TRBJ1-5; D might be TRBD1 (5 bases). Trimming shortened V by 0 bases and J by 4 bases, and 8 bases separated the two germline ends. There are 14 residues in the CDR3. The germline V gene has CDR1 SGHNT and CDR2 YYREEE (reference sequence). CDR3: CASSLGGGNQPQHF. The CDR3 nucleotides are TGTGCCAGCAGCTTGGGGGGGGGAAATCAGCCCCAGCATTTT.

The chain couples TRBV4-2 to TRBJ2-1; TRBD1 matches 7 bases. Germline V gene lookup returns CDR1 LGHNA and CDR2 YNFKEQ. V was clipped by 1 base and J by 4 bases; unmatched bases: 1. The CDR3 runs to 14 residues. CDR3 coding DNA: TGTGCCAGCAGCCAAGGGGACAGTTACAATGAGCAGTTCTTC. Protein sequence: CASSQGDSYNEQFF.

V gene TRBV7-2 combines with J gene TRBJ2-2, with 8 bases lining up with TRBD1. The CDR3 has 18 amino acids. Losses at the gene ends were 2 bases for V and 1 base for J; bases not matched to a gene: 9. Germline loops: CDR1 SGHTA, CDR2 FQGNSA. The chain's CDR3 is CASSLPFTGGMNTGELFF. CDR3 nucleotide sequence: TGTGCCAGCAGCTTACCGTTTACAGGGGGGATGAACACCGGGGAGCTGTTTTTT.

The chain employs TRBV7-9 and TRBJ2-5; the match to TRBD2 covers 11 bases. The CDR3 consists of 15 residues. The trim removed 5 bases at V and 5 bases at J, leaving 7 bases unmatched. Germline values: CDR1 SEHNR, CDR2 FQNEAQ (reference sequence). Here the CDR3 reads CASSEASGGPETQYF. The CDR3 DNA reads TGTGCCAGCAGCGAAGCTAGCGGGGGGCCCGAGACCCAGTACTTC. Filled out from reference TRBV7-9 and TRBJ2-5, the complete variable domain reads DTGVSQNPRHKITKRGQNVTFRCDPISEHNRLYWYRQTLGQGPEFLTYFQNEAQLEKSRLLSDRFSAERPKGSFSTLEIQRTEQGDSAMYLCASSEASGGPETQYFGPGTRLLVL.

The CDR3 DNA reads as TGTGCCAGCAGGGTACAGGGCGACGAGCAGTACTTC. Translated, it gives CASRVQGDEQYF. This rearrangement joins TRBV2 to TRBJ2-7, with D perhaps matching TRBD1 (6 bases). This CDR3 has 12 residues. With 6 bases removed from V and 5 bases from J, the gap between germline ends came to 11 bases. Germline V gene data show CDR1 as SNHLY and CDR2 as FYNNEI.

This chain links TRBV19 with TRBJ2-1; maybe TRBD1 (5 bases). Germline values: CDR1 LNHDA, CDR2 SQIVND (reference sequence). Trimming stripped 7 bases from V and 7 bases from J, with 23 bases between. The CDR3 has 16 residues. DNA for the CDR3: TGTGCCAGTAATCCTATTGACCGAGGACATGGTAATGAGCAGTTCTTC. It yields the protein CASNPIDRGHGNEQFF.

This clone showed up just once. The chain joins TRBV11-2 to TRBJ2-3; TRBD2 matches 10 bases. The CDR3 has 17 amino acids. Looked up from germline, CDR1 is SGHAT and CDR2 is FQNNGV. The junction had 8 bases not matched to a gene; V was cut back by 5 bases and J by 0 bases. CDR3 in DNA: TGTGCCAGCAGCACTTGGACTAGCGGCTCAAGCACAGATACGCAGTATTTT. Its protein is CASSTWTSGSSTDTQYF. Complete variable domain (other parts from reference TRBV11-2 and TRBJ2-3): EAGVAQSPRYKIIEKRQSVAFWCNPISGHATLYWYQQILGQGPKLLIQFQNNGVVDDSQLPKDRFSAERLKGVDSTLKIQPAKLEDSAVYLCASSTWTSGSSTDTQYFGPGTRLTVL.

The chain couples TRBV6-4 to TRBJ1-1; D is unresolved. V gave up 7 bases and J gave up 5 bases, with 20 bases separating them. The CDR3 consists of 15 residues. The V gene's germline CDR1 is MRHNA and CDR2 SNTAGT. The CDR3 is CASNRCLYELTEAFF. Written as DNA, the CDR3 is TGTGCCAGCAACCGATGCCTATATGAATTGACTGAAGCTTTCTTT.

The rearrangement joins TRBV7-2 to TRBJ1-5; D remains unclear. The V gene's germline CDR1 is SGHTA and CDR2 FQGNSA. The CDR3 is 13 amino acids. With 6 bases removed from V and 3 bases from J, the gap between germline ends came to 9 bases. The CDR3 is CASSRMSNQPQHF. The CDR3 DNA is TGTGCCAGCAGTAGAATGTCCAATCAGCCCCAGCATTTT.

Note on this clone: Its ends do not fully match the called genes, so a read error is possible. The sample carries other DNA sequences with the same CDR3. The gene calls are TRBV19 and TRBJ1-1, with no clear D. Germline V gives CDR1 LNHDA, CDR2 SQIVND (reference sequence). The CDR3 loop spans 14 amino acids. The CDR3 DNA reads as TGTGCCAGTATGACGGGTGCGAGGAACACTGAAGCTTTCTTC. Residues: CASMTGARNTEAFF.

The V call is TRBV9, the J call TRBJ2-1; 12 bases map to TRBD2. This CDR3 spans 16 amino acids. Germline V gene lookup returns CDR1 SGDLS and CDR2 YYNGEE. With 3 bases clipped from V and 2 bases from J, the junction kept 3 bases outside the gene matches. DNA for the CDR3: TGTGCCAGCAGCGCCCGACTAGCGGGGGCCTACAATGAGCAGTTCTTC. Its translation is CASSARLAGAYNEQFF.

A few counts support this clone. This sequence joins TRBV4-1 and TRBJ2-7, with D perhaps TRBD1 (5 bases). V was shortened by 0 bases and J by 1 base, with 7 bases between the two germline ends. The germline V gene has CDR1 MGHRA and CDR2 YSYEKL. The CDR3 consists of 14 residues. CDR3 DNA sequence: TGCGCCAGCAGCCAAGACAGGGTGTCCTACGAGCAGTACTTC. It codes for CASSQDRVSYEQYF.

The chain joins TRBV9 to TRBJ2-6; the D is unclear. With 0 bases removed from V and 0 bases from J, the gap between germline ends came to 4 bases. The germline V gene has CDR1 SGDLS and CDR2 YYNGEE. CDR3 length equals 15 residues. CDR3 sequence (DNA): TGTGCCAGCAGCGTAGTCGGCTCTGGGGCCAACGTCCTGACTTTC. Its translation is CASSVVGSGANVLTF.

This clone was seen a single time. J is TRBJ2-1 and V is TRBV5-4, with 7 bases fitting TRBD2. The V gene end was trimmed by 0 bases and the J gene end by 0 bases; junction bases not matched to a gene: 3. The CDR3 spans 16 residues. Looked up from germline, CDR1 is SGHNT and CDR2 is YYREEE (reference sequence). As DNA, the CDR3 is TGTGCCAGCAGCTTGGGAAGCGGGATCTCCTACAATGAGCAGTTCTTC. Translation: CASSLGSGISYNEQFF.

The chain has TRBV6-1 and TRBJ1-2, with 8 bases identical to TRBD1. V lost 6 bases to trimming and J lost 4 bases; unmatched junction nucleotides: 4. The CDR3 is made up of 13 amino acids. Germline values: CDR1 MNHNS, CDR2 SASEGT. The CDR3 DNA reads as TGTGCCAGCAGCGGACAGGGACCCTATGGCTACACCTTC. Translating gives CASSGQGPYGYTF.

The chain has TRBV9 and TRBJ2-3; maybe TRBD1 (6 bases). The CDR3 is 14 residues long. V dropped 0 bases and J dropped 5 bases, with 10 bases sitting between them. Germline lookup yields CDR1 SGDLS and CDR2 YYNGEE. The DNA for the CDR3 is TGTGCCAGCAGCGTAGCGGACAGTAGAGATACGCAGTATTTT. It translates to CASSVADSRDTQYF. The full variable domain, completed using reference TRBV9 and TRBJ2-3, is DSGVTQTPKHLITATGQRVTLRCSPRSGDLSVYWYQQSLDQGLQFLIQYYNGEERAKGNILERFSAQQFPDLHSELNLSSLELGDSALYFCASSVADSRDTQYFGPGTRLTVL.

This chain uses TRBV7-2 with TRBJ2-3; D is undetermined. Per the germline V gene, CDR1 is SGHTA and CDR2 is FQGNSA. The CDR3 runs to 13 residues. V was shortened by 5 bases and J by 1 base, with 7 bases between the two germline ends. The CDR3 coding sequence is TGTGCCAGCAGCGTCGGAGGCACAGATACGCAGTATTTT. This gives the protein CASSVGGTDTQYF.

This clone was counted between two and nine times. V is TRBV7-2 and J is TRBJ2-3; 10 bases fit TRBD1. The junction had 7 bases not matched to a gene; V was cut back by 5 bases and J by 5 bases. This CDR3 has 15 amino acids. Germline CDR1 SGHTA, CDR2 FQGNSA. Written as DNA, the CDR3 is TGTGCCAGCAGCCCATGGACAGGGGGTGGAGATACGCAGTATTTT. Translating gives CASSPWTGGGDTQYF.

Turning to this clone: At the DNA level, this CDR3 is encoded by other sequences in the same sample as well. CDR3 DNA: TGTGCCGGAAGCGGAAGCACAGATACGCAGTATTTT. This translates into CAGSGSTDTQYF. The chain carries TRBV21-1 and TRBJ2-3; the table assigns TRBD2, which was not confirmed against the DNA. TRBV21-1 is flagged as a pseudogene. CDR3 length equals 12 residues.